This T cell receptor (beta chain) derives from a study of persistence of HIV-infected CD4 T cells. Across the whole study: Donors had been on suppressive ART for a median of 8 years.

Note on this clone: Its specificity is not known.

The CDR3 is 15 amino acids. Trimming pared 5 bases from V and 9 bases from J, leaving 20 bases between. CDR1 and CDR2 (germline): MNHEY, SMNVEV (reference sequence). Anti-CD3/anti-CD28 beads served as a nonspecific positive control stimulus. Sorting selected CD4+ T cells upregulating both CD40 ligand and CD69. For at least 4 years, plasma HIV-1 RNA was undetectable (<50 copies/mL). Sequencing used immunoSEQ version 4 in survey mode. Sequencing used immunoSEQ multiplex PCR; TCRdb keeps in-frame clones, though not all of them. The data show more than 30,000 clones, roughly 86% seen once. This sample comprised CD4+ T cells sorted from PBMCs after approximately 19-hour stimulation, obtained from a patient who received antiretroviral therapy. The clonotype originates from an adult man with HIV who was CMV-seropositive. The chain couples TRBV27 to TRBJ2-1; tentative D call: TRBD2 (8 bases). Written as DNA, the CDR3 is TGTGCCAGCAGTCCCCGGGACAGCGGGAGAACTGAGCAGTTCTTC. Its protein product is CASSPRDSGRTEQFF.